The text below deals with one T cell receptor beta chain. What it recognizes is unknown. This specimen belongs to a study of T cells in localized non-small cell lung cancer. Study-wide findings and caveats: In adjacent lung appeared a median 57 of the top 100 tumor clones. Heterogeneity cannot be ruled out, as sequencing used one tumor region only. Clonality of T cells reached its maximum in uninvolved adjacent lung, surpassing tumor. The study linked higher blood T cell density to longer overall survival.

This CDR3 is built from 14 residues. V lost 1 base and J 2 bases, leaving 6 bases between the germline ends. Germline V CDR1 and CDR2: SGHNT, YENEEA. Generated by immunoSEQ multiplex PCR, the TCRdb table keeps only in-frame clones and is missing some. Here the sample spans 45,000 to 60,000 clones, approximately 90% being singletons. The source of this sequence is a woman aged 40-70 years with stage I lung adenocarcinoma. The sample in question was peripheral blood, obtained before any cancer treatment. The chain has TRBV11-3 and TRBJ2-1; D unclear. The CDR3 bases are TGTGCCAGCAGCTTAGGGGCCGCCTACAATGAGCAGTTCTTC. This sequence encodes CASSLGAAYNEQFF.